The T cell receptor (beta chain) described here comes from a study of T cell repertoires in aging, cancer and after chemotherapy. Germline lookup yields CDR1 MNHEY and CDR2 SVGAGI. This CDR3 spans 15 amino acids. V shed 9 bases, J shed 3 bases, and the junction held 12 bases outside the gene matches. Peripheral blood genomic DNA, not sorted cells or RNA, was the template. Multiplex touch-down PCR with TRB-A/B primers amplified rearranged V-D-J TRB sequences. TCRdb analysed the multiplex PCR reads with MiXCR anew, one entry per CDR3 protein. The table has some 1,400 distinct CDR3 sequences, about three fifths seen once; the top ten hold roughly two thirds.

J is TRBJ2-7 and V is TRBV6-5; 9 nucleotides line up with TRBD2. The clonotype originates from a human donor with a blood cancer. The sample was blood. DNA of the CDR3: TGTGCCAGTAGTAAAACTAGCGGGCCGAACTACGAGCAGTACTTC. It encodes CASSKTSGPNYEQYF.